The next 10 T cell receptor beta chains were all read from a single sample in a study of blood T cell repertoires in COVID-19. The method was immunoSEQ multiplex PCR; TCRdb's version includes in-frame clones alone and lacks a portion of them. This sample carries approximately 200,000 clones, roughly 79% of them seen once, and the ten largest clones take around 16%. The sample taken for sequencing was peripheral blood. Every receptor here comes from a man aged 55 to 70 with active or convalescent COVID-19.

The CDR3 reads CASSVVGGSGNTIYF. The CDR3 DNA follows: TGTGCCAGCAGCGTAGTCGGGGGCTCTGGAAACACCATATATTTT. The chain employs TRBV9 and TRBJ1-3, with D tentatively TRBD1 (5 bases). Germline lookup yields CDR1 SGDLS and CDR2 YYNGEE. The germline V and J ends were trimmed by 0 bases and 0 bases, with 7 bases remaining between them. CDR3 size: 15 residues.

This chain connects TRBV6-5 to TRBJ2-2, with 8 bases lining up with TRBD1. After removal of 7 bases from V and 6 bases from J, the junction contained 4 bases not matched to a gene. Germline V gives CDR1 MNHEY, CDR2 SVGAGI. The CDR3 consists of 13 residues. The CDR3 region is CASNLDRAGELFF. Here the CDR3 DNA reads TGTGCCAGCAATCTGGACAGGGCCGGGGAGCTGTTTTTT.

V is TRBV9 and J is TRBJ2-1; the D gene is possibly TRBD1 (6 bases). The CDR3 has 17 residues. The germline CDR1 and CDR2 sequences are SGDLS and YYNGEE. V was trimmed by 0 bases and J by 8 bases, leaving 21 bases between them. The DNA for the CDR3 is TGTGCCAGCAGCGTAGAGGCAGGGGATTATTTGATAGATGAGCAGTTCTTC. Amino acid sequence: CASSVEAGDYLIDEQFF.

The chain combines TRBV5-4 with TRBJ2-7; D is possibly TRBD2 (5 bases). CDR1 and CDR2 from the germline V gene are SGHNT and YYREEE (reference sequence). The CDR3 sequence is 14 residues long. V was clipped by 6 bases and J by 2 bases, with 15 bases between them. CDR3 amino acids: CASTPWPGTYEQYF. The CDR3 bases are TGTGCCAGCACCCCCTGGCCGGGAACCTACGAGCAGTACTTC.

The chain links TRBV11-3 to TRBJ2-5, with 7 bases that match TRBD1. CDR1 SGHNT and CDR2 YENEEA come from the germline V gene. The CDR3 covers 15 residues. Unmatched junction bases numbered 6, after V lost 3 bases and J lost 2 bases. The CDR3 region is CASSFPRTGQETQYF. As DNA, the CDR3 is TGTGCCAGCAGCTTTCCTCGGACAGGTCAAGAGACCCAGTACTTC.

V and J are TRBV6-5 and TRBJ2-3, with D possibly being TRBD2 (5 bases). CDR3 size: 14 residues. Germline lookup yields CDR1 MNHEY and CDR2 SVGAGI. The V end lost 4 bases, the J end lost 0 bases, and 8 bases lay between the germline ends. The CDR3 sequence is CASSSGLSTDTQYF. CDR3 nucleotides: TGTGCCAGCAGTTCCGGACTTAGCACAGATACGCAGTATTTT.

This clone has a count of ten or more. This sequence joins TRBV19 and TRBJ2-6; the D is unclear. The germline V and J ends were trimmed by 5 bases and 2 bases, with 10 bases remaining between them. Germline CDR1 is LNHDA and CDR2 is SQIVND (reference sequence). The length of the CDR3 is 15 residues. CDR3 amino acids: CASSGQDTGANVLTF. CDR3 nucleotides: TGTGCCAGTAGTGGGCAAGATACTGGGGCCAACGTCCTGACTTTC.

This rearrangement joins TRBV5-1 to TRBJ2-7, with 8 bases matching TRBD1. The V gene's germline CDR1 is SGHRS and CDR2 YFSETQ. This CDR3 is built from 15 residues. V gave up 4 bases and J gave up 2 bases; unmatched junction bases: 8. In DNA form, the CDR3 reads TGCGCCAGCAGCCCCGGACAGGGTAGCACCTACGAGCAGTACTTC. Residues: CASSPGQGSTYEQYF.

This clone was picked up one time. The gene calls are TRBV6-5 and TRBJ2-7; maybe TRBD2 (5 bases). Germline-derived CDR1 and CDR2 are MNHEY and SVGAGI. This CDR3 is 14 amino acids long. V shed 6 bases and J shed 4 bases, with 16 bases lying between them. CDR3 in amino acids: CASSDDQGGYEQYF. The CDR3, as DNA: TGTGCCAGCAGCGACGACCAAGGCGGGTACGAGCAGTACTTC.

The CDR3 DNA is TGCAGTGCACGGCCCTTGGAGGAAGCTTTCTTT. This codes for CSARPLEEAFF. The rearrangement links TRBV20-1 to TRBJ1-1, with D hard to call. Germline CDR1 is DFQATT and CDR2 is SNEGSKA (reference sequence). The V end lost 6 bases, the J end lost 8 bases, and 13 bases lay between the germline ends. The CDR3 is 11 amino acids.